Each of the 27 T cell receptor beta chains below was sequenced from the same sample in a study of beta chain features in type 1 diabetes. Expressed TCRB transcripts were sequenced because the entire RNA isolate underwent reverse transcription. Sequencing was performed with immunoSEQ multiplex PCR; in TCRdb, only in-frame clones are kept and a portion is missing. Among around 500,000 clones listed, 11% were seen once. Sequenced sample: naive CD4+ T cells from blood. The source is a woman between 18 and 29 years old in good health.

The chain couples TRBV9 to TRBJ2-3; no clear D gene. CDR3 length equals 13 residues. Germline V gene data show CDR1 as SGDLS and CDR2 as YYNGEE. V dropped 0 bases and J dropped 3 bases, with 5 bases sitting between them. The CDR3: CASSVALTDTQYF. DNA of the CDR3: TGTGCCAGCAGCGTAGCTTTAACAGATACGCAGTATTTT.

The chain employs TRBV4-3 and TRBJ2-2, with D maybe TRBD2 (6 bases). The CDR3 has 16 residues. CDR1 and CDR2 from the germline V gene are LGHNA and YSLEER. Trimming shortened V by 4 bases and J by 3 bases, and 15 bases separated the two germline ends. The CDR3 loop reads CASSLSTREYTGELFF. As DNA, the CDR3 is TGCGCCAGCAGCCTTAGCACCCGGGAGTACACCGGGGAGCTGTTTTTT.

This clone was observed a handful of times. The CDR3: CSGGEQGRWAFF. The CDR3, as DNA: TGCAGCGGCGGGGAACAGGGGCGTTGGGCTTTCTTT. V and J are TRBV29-1 and TRBJ1-1; 7 bases agree with TRBD1. In germline, CDR1 is SQVTM, CDR2 ANQGSEA. The CDR3 runs 12 residues. Trimming at V came to 7 bases and at J to 11 bases, leaving 13 bases not matched to a gene.

This clone was seen a few times. The same CDR3 also results from other DNA sequences found in this sample. The J gene is TRBJ2-3, the V gene TRBV9; unclear D gene. Germline loops: CDR1 SGDLS, CDR2 YYNGEE. The CDR3 spans 14 residues. Trimming removed 0 bases at V and 0 bases at J, with 5 bases between. The CDR3: CASSVALSTDTQYF. CDR3 DNA sequence: TGTGCCAGCAGCGTAGCGCTAAGCACAGATACGCAGTATTTT.

J is TRBJ2-1 and V is TRBV25-1; D is unclear. V was shortened by 1 base and J by 6 bases, with 19 bases between the two germline ends. The CDR3 extends over 17 amino acids. CDR1 is MGHDK and CDR2 is SYGVNS in the germline V gene. The CDR3 is CASSELGSGSFSNEQFF. CDR3 DNA sequence: TGTGCCAGCAGTGAATTGGGTTCAGGTTCCTTCTCCAATGAGCAGTTCTTC.

In its sample, this clone was seen a few times. The chain uses TRBV29-1 and TRBJ2-2, with a possible D match to TRBD2 (5 bases). The CDR3 contains 14 residues. In germline, CDR1 is SQVTM, CDR2 ANQGSEA. The V end was cut by 7 bases, the J end by 4 bases, with 16 bases between. CDR3 sequence: CSALGLRTTGELFF. The CDR3 nucleotides are TGCAGCGCTCTAGGACTCAGGACCACCGGGGAGCTGTTTTTT.

This clone was counted a few times. Other DNA sequences from this sample encode an identical CDR3 as well. The V call is TRBV9, the J call TRBJ2-2, with D perhaps given as TRBD1 or TRBD2 (5 bases each). Germline lookup yields CDR1 SGDLS and CDR2 YYNGEE. Trimming pared 0 bases from V and 5 bases from J, leaving 8 bases between. This CDR3 contains 14 residues. The CDR3 DNA reads as TGTGCCAGCAGCGTAGACGGGGCTACCGGGGAGCTGTTTTTT. This encodes CASSVDGATGELFF.

This chain links TRBV2 with TRBJ1-2, with a tentative D call TRBD1 (6 bases). The CDR3 has 11 amino acids. V was cut by 9 bases and J by 8 bases, with 13 bases left in between. The V gene's germline CDR1 is SNHLY and CDR2 FYNNEI. CDR3 protein: CASKGDAGYTF. CDR3 bases: TGTGCCAGTAAGGGGGACGCCGGCTACACCTTC.

This clone was detected a few times. For the CDR3, the DNA is TGTGCCAGCAGCTTAGGGGCCGTATCCTACGAGCAGTACTTC. It yields the protein CASSLGAVSYEQYF. V usage is TRBV7-8 and J usage is TRBJ2-7; D unclear. CDR3 length equals 14 residues. The V gene's germline CDR1 is SGHVS and CDR2 FQNEAQ. The V end lost 1 base, the J end lost 1 base, and 8 bases lay between the germline ends.

The rearrangement links TRBV10-3 to TRBJ1-2; no firm D call. This CDR3 is 19 amino acids long. CDR1 ENHRY and CDR2 SYGVKD come from the germline V gene. Trimming removed 8 bases at V and 4 bases at J, with 32 bases between. CDR3 in amino acids: CAIPSRRQKLDGESYGYTF. The CDR3 DNA follows: TGTGCCATCCCCTCAAGGCGTCAAAAATTGGACGGGGAATCCTATGGCTACACCTTC.

The V call is TRBV29-1, the J call TRBJ1-2; no definite D call. Trimming took off 4 bases at V and 2 bases at J, with 11 bases between the two ends. Germline-derived CDR1 and CDR2 are SQVTM and ANQGSEA. The CDR3 runs 13 residues. The CDR3 coding sequence is TGCAGCGTTGGCACCAATCCGAACTATGGCTACACCTTC. Amino acid sequence: CSVGTNPNYGYTF.

This rearrangement joins TRBV10-3 to TRBJ2-5; 11 bases map to TRBD2. The CDR3 is made up of 15 amino acids. Germline CDR1 and CDR2: ENHRY and SYGVKD. J lost 6 bases, V lost 6 bases, and 9 bases had no gene match. The DNA of the CDR3 is TGTGCCATCAGCGATACTAGCGGGAGTGCGAAGACCCAGTACTTC. This sequence encodes CAISDTSGSAKTQYF.

The chain has TRBV28 and TRBJ1-2, with D unclear. Between the trimmed V and J ends, which lost 8 bases and 5 bases, there was a span of 9 bases. This CDR3 contains 11 residues. Germline V lookup: CDR1 MDHEN, CDR2 SYDVKM. CDR3 amino acids: CASGTVYGYTF. The CDR3 DNA reads TGTGCCAGCGGAACAGTGTATGGCTACACCTTC.

This clone appeared a few times. The rearrangement links TRBV9 to TRBJ2-7, with D possibly matching TRBD2 (6 bases). V was shortened by 3 bases and J by 3 bases, with 13 bases between the two germline ends. The germline gives CDR1 SGDLS, CDR2 YYNGEE. This CDR3 region has 14 residues. CDR3 nucleotides: TGTGCCAGCAGCGGTAATGGACTAAACTACGAGCAGTACTTC. It yields the protein CASSGNGLNYEQYF.

The chain uses TRBV30 and TRBJ2-6, with D perhaps matching TRBD1 or TRBD2 (5 bases each). V lost 0 bases and J lost 0, with 12 bases in between. CDR1 GTSNPN and CDR2 SVGIG come from the germline V gene (reference sequence). The length of the CDR3 is 17 residues. CDR3 DNA sequence: TGTGCCTGGAGTGTTCCGGGGCTGAGCTCTGGGGCCAACGTCCTGACTTTC. It yields the protein CAWSVPGLSSGANVLTF.

V usage is TRBV7-9 and J usage is TRBJ2-3, with D tentatively TRBD1 or TRBD2 (5 bases each). This CDR3 has 14 amino acids. V gave up 5 bases and J gave up 4 bases, with 13 bases separating them. The germline V gene encodes CDR1 SEHNR and CDR2 FQNEAQ (reference sequence). Here the CDR3 reads CASSTEGRSDTQYF. CDR3 bases: TGTGCCAGCAGCACCGAGGGGCGGTCAGATACGCAGTATTTT. Variable domain in full (rest from reference TRBV7-9 and TRBJ2-3): DTGVSQNPRHKITKRGQNVTFRCDPISEHNRLYWYRQTLGQGPEFLTYFQNEAQLEKSRLLSDRFSAERPKGSFSTLEIQRTEQGDSAMYLCASSTEGRSDTQYFGPGTRLTVL.

The rearrangement joins TRBV9 to TRBJ1-4; D may be TRBD1 (6 bases). The germline V and J ends were trimmed by 0 bases and 5 bases, with 11 bases remaining between them. The germline V gene has CDR1 SGDLS and CDR2 YYNGEE. The CDR3 sequence is 15 residues long. For the CDR3, the DNA is TGTGCCAGCAGCGTAGCGGGACACTGGAATGAAAAACTGTTTTTT. Translation gives CASSVAGHWNEKLFF.

J is TRBJ1-4 and V is TRBV29-1; D is unresolved. Trimming left V 7 bases short and J 0 bases short, with 15 bases between. There are 15 residues in the CDR3. Germline V gene sequence: CDR1 SQVTM, CDR2 ANQGSEA. CDR3: CSALGPSATNEKLFF. DNA for the CDR3: TGCAGCGCCTTAGGACCGTCTGCAACTAATGAAAAACTGTTTTTT.

J is TRBJ1-4 and V is TRBV30, with 9 bases identical to TRBD1. The CDR3 loop spans 14 amino acids. Germline CDR1 and CDR2: GTSNPN and SVGIG (reference sequence). V shed 3 bases, J shed 7 bases, and the junction held 6 bases outside the gene matches. The CDR3 DNA is TGTGCCTGGAGGCAGGGGACAGGGAGTGAAAAACTGTTTTTT. This encodes CAWRQGTGSEKLFF.

The V and J genes are TRBV7-9 and TRBJ1-1; TRBD1 might be the D (6 bases). The germline V gene encodes CDR1 SEHNR and CDR2 FQNEAQ (reference sequence). V was pared by 4 bases and J by 6 bases, with 12 bases between. This CDR3 contains 13 residues. The CDR3 DNA reads TGTGCCAGCAGCTCCGCAGGGGTCGCTGAAGCTTTCTTT. It encodes CASSSAGVAEAFF.

In its sample, this clone was seen a few times. J is TRBJ2-1 and V is TRBV7-2; 12 nucleotides agree with TRBD2. Germline trimming cut 1 base from V and 7 bases from J; bases unmatched to any gene: 11. Germline V gives CDR1 SGHTA, CDR2 FQGNSA. The CDR3 has 18 amino acids. In nucleotides, the CDR3 is TGTGCCAGCAGCTTAGTGGCACTAGCGGGAGGAGGGCTGAATGAGCAGTTCTTC. This encodes CASSLVALAGGGLNEQFF.

V is TRBV4-2 and J is TRBJ2-5; TRBD2 agrees at 9 bases. The CDR3 loop spans 18 amino acids. Germline assignment: CDR1 LGHNA and CDR2 YNFKEQ. With 1 base clipped from V and 1 base from J, the junction kept 10 bases outside the gene matches. The CDR3 DNA is TGTGCCAGCAGCCAAGCTCCCTTGGCGGGGGGGCCCCAAGAGACCCAGTACTTC. Its translation: CASSQAPLAGGPQETQYF.

This sequence joins TRBV7-9 and TRBJ1-4; D might be TRBD1 (5 bases). The CDR3 sequence is 15 residues long. V was pared by 5 bases and J by 6 bases, with 16 bases between. In germline, CDR1 is SEHNR, CDR2 FQNEAQ (reference sequence). CDR3 amino acids: CASSLVGGIDEKLFF. CDR3 nucleotide sequence: TGTGCCAGCAGCCTCGTCGGGGGAATTGATGAAAAACTGTTTTTT.

The chain is built from TRBV9 and TRBJ1-1; D gene unclear. V was shortened by 3 bases and J by 4 bases, with 13 bases between the two germline ends. This CDR3 contains 14 residues. CDR1 and CDR2 from the germline V gene are SGDLS and YYNGEE. Here the CDR3 DNA reads TGTGCCAGCAGCGCGTCAACTTTGGGCACTGAAGCTTTCTTT. Translated: CASSASTLGTEAFF.

CDR3: CASSYPKVRERTGELFF. The CDR3 DNA follows: TGTGCCAGCAGCTACCCAAAGGTCAGGGAACGCACCGGGGAGCTGTTTTTT. The chain joins TRBV7-9 to TRBJ2-2, with D possibly being TRBD1 (5 bases). Germline loops: CDR1 SEHNR, CDR2 FQNEAQ (reference sequence). This CDR3 comprises 17 residues. Trimming took off 4 bases at V and 4 bases at J, with 19 bases between the two ends.

This clone was counted only a few times. The chain uses TRBV6-5 and TRBJ1-2, with 9 nucleotides matching TRBD1. The V gene's germline CDR1 is MNHEY and CDR2 SVGAGI. The CDR3 sequence is 14 residues long. V shed 2 bases and J 2 bases; nucleotides not matched to a gene: 0. CDR3 sequence (DNA): TGTGCCAGCAGTTACGGGACAGGGAACTATGGCTACACCTTC. Translated, it gives CASSYGTGNYGYTF.

V is TRBV29-1 and J is TRBJ2-2; possibly TRBD2 for D (5 bases). This CDR3 has 17 amino acids. V was pared by 1 base and J by 4 bases, with 19 bases between. Germline CDR1 reads SQVTM; CDR2 reads ANQGSEA. The CDR3 DNA reads TGCAGCGTTGAAGTAACGGGTGAGGGCTTGTTCACCGGGGAGCTGTTTTTT. This gives the protein CSVEVTGEGLFTGELFF.